Sequencing of this T cell receptor (beta chain) was carried out in a study of T cell responses to AZD1222 COVID-19 vaccine. Study-level results: Spike-specific TCR depth and breadth grew after two AZD1222 doses.

The method was immunoSEQ multiplex PCR; TCRdb's version includes in-frame clones alone and lacks a portion of them. The table records about 100,000 clones, 92% of them present only once. Trimming cost V 0 bases and J 9 bases; bases outside gene matches: 2. This CDR3 has 15 residues. CDR1 and CDR2 (germline): MRHNA, SNTAGT. Details on this clone: Its target is not known.

This sequence originates from an adult in good health. The sequencing used peripheral blood, collected on day 0 of AZD1222 vaccination. The V call is TRBV6-4, the J call TRBJ2-1; 13 nucleotides line up with TRBD2. The CDR3 here is CASSDSGLAGSEQFF. In nucleotides, the CDR3 is TGTGCCAGCAGTGACTCGGGACTAGCGGGAAGTGAGCAGTTCTTC.